The TCR beta chain under discussion was sequenced for a study of cytomegalovirus exposure and HLA in healthy donors. With 60 Vbeta and 13 Jbeta primers, the PCR was carried out. Profiled with immunoSEQ multiplex PCR; TCRdb holds only in-frame clones, not every one. The data show fewer than 200,000 clones, 82% seen once. CDR3 length: 14 residues. The V gene's germline CDR1 is LNHNV and CDR2 YYDKDF (reference sequence). The rearrangement joins TRBV15 to TRBJ2-5, with TRBD2 identical over 15 bases. The closer fit of TRBJ2-7 to the DNA end suggests the J call may be wrong. Sequenced sample: PBMCs. The TCR originated in a male donor in good health and CMV-seronegative. CDR3 sequence (DNA): TGTGCCACCAGCGGGACTAGCGGGAGGTCCGAGCAGTACTTC. Encoded protein: CATSGTSGRSEQYF.